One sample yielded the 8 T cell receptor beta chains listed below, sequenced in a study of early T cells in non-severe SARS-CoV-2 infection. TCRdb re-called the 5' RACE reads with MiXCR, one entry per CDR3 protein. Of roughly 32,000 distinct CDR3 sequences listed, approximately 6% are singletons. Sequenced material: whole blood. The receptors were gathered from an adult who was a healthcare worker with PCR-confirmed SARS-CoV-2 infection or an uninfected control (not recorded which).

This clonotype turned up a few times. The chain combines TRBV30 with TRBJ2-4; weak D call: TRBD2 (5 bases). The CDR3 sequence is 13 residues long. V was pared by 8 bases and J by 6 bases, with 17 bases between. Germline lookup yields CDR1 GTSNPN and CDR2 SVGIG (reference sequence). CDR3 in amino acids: CAGRGFRGNIQYF. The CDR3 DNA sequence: TGTGCCGGAAGAGGGTTTCGCGGAAACATTCAGTACTTC.

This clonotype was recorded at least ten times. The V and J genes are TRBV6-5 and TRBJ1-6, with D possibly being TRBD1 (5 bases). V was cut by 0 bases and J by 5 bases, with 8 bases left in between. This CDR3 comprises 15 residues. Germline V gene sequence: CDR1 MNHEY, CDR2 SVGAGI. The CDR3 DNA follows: TGTGCCAGCAGTTACTCGAAGGGGAATAATTCACCCCTCCACTTT. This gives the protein CASSYSKGNNSPLHF.

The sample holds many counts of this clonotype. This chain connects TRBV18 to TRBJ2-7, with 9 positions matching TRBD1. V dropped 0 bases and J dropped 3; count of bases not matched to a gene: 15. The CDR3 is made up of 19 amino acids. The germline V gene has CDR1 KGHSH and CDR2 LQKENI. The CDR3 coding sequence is TGTGCCAGCTCACCACCTACTGGGACAGGGATCATGAATTACTACGAGCAGTACTTC. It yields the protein CASSPPTGTGIMNYYEQYF.

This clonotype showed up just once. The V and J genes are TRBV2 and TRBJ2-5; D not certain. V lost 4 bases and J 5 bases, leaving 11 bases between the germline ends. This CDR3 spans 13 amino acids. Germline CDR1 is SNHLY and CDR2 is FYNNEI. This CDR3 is CASSVRRRETQYF. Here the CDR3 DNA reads TGTGCCAGCAGTGTCCGTCGGCGGGAGACCCAGTACTTC.

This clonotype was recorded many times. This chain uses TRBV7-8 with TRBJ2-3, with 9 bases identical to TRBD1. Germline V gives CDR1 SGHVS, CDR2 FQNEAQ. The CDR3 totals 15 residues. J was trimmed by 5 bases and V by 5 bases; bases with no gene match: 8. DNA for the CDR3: TGTGCCAGCAGCGTACAGGGGGCGGACGGAGATACGCAGTATTTT. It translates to CASSVQGADGDTQYF.

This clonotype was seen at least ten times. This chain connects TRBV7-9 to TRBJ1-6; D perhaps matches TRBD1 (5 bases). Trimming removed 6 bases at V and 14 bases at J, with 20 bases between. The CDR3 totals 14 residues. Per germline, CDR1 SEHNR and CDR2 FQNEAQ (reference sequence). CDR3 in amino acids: CASSYTATDDTLHF. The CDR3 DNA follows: TGTGCCAGCAGTTACACGGCGACAGACGACACCCTCCACTTT.

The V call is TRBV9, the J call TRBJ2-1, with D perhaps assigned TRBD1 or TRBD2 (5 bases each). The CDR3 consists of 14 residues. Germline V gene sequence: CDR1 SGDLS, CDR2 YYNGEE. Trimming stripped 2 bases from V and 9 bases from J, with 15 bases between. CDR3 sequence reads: CASSVAPSGGEQFF. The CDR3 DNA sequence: TGTGCCAGCAGCGTGGCCCCCTCTGGGGGTGAGCAGTTCTTC.

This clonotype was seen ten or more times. The CDR3 nucleotides are TGTGCCAGCAGCTTATACCTAGGCAACTCCTACGAGCAGTACTTC. Translating gives CASSLYLGNSYEQYF. The rearrangement uses TRBV7-2 and TRBJ2-7; no definite D call. CDR1 and CDR2 from the germline V gene are SGHTA and FQGNSA. CDR3 length: 15 residues. The V end lost 2 bases, the J end lost 0 bases, and 11 bases lay between the germline ends.